What follows are 20 T cell receptor beta chains derived from one specimen sequenced in a study of blood T cell repertoires in COVID-19. Sequencing was performed with immunoSEQ multiplex PCR; in TCRdb, only in-frame clones are kept and a portion is missing. Of some 180,000 clones in the sample, 87% were seen once. The sequenced material came from peripheral blood. The receptors come from a man aged 60-69 years with active or convalescent COVID-19.

The chain employs TRBV7-2 and TRBJ1-6, with 7 bases identical to TRBD1. J gave up 7 bases and V 4 bases, and 10 bases lay outside the gene matches. CDR1 is SGHTA and CDR2 is FQGNSA in the germline V gene. The CDR3 consists of 16 residues. This CDR3 is CASSSSGTDFNSPLHF. As DNA, the CDR3 is TGTGCCAGCAGCTCCTCCGGGACAGACTTCAATTCACCCCTCCACTTT.

The rearrangement joins TRBV10-1 to TRBJ1-2, with 8 nucleotides matching TRBD1. The CDR3 is 13 amino acids. After removal of 2 bases from V and 5 bases from J, the junction contained 1 base not matched to a gene. In germline, CDR1 is WNHNN, CDR2 SYGVQD (reference sequence). The CDR3 spells CASSEGQGYGYTF. In nucleotides, the CDR3 is TGCGCCAGCAGTGAGGGACAGGGTTATGGCTACACCTTC.

This sequence joins TRBV5-1 and TRBJ2-6, with D hard to call. Germline values: CDR1 SGHRS, CDR2 YFSETQ. Trimming pared 0 bases from V and 2 bases from J, leaving 6 bases between. The CDR3 is made up of 15 amino acids. The CDR3 DNA is TGCGCCAGCAGCTTGGCGGTTCCTGGGGCCAACGTCCTGACTTTC. Its translation: CASSLAVPGANVLTF.

This chain connects TRBV29-1 to TRBJ2-3, with 7 bases lining up with TRBD1. This CDR3 contains 12 residues. Germline loops: CDR1 SQVTM, CDR2 ANQGSEA. J gave up 3 bases and V 6 bases, and 3 bases lay outside the gene matches. CDR3 in DNA: TGCAGCGTAATACAGGGGACAGATACGCAGTATTTT. This translates into CSVIQGTDTQYF.

This chain links TRBV6-5 with TRBJ1-2, with 8 bases aligning to TRBD1. The ends lost 5 bases at V and 6 bases at J; junction bases unmatched: 8. Germline loops: CDR1 MNHEY, CDR2 SVGAGI. The CDR3 loop spans 14 amino acids. The CDR3 region has the DNA TGTGCCAGCAGTATCGACAGGGGAGGGGATGGCTACACCTTC. Protein sequence: CASSIDRGGDGYTF.

This clone is a singleton in its sample. The gene calls are TRBV2 and TRBJ1-1, with TRBD1 identical over 7 bases. V was clipped by 7 bases and J by 4 bases; unmatched bases: 9. In germline, CDR1 is SNHLY, CDR2 FYNNEI. The CDR3 sequence is 14 residues long. This CDR3 reads CASKPPTGRTEAFF. The CDR3 DNA reads as TGTGCCAGCAAGCCCCCGACAGGGCGCACTGAAGCTTTCTTT.

V usage is TRBV5-1 and J usage is TRBJ1-2, with D perhaps matching TRBD1 (6 bases). V shed 6 bases and J shed 1 base, with 10 bases lying between them. The germline V gene encodes CDR1 SGHRS and CDR2 YFSETQ. The CDR3 consists of 13 residues. The CDR3 bases are TGCGCCAGCAATTCAGGGGTTAACTATGGCTACACCTTC. This codes for CASNSGVNYGYTF.

V gene TRBV7-8 combines with J gene TRBJ2-7, with 8 bases that match TRBD1. This CDR3 has 16 amino acids. The germline CDR1 and CDR2 sequences are SGHVS and FQNEAQ. V dropped 5 bases and J dropped 2; count of bases not matched to a gene: 11. The CDR3 is CASSRGAGQETYEQYF. CDR3 nucleotide sequence: TGTGCCAGCAGCCGAGGTGCGGGACAGGAGACCTACGAGCAGTACTTC.

The chain recombines TRBV2 with TRBJ1-6; D is undetermined. The V and J ends lost 6 bases and 11 bases respectively, with 14 bases between them. Looked up from germline, CDR1 is SNHLY and CDR2 is FYNNEI. The CDR3 runs 13 residues. As DNA, the CDR3 is TGTGCCAGCAGGGACCAGAGGGAGACACCCCTCCACTTT. Its protein product is CASRDQRETPLHF. Full variable domain (missing parts from reference TRBV2 and TRBJ1-6): EPEVTQTPSHQVTQMGQEVILRCVPISNHLYFYWYRQILGQKVEFLVSFYNNEISEKSEIFDDQFSVERPDGSNFTLKIRSTKLEDSAMYFCASRDQRETPLHFGNGTRLTVT.

CDR3 sequence (DNA): TGCGCCAGCAGCTTGGGGACAGGGGGCGGAGAGACCCAGTACTTC. It is translated as CASSLGTGGGETQYF. This chain uses TRBV5-1 with TRBJ2-5, with TRBD1 matching over 11 bases. Per germline, CDR1 SGHRS and CDR2 YFSETQ. CDR3 size: 15 residues. Trimming cost V 0 bases and J 4 bases; bases outside gene matches: 2.

V and J are TRBV7-3 and TRBJ2-2, with TRBD1 as a possible D gene (6 bases). Trimming left V 5 bases short and J 0 bases short, with 10 bases between. This CDR3 has 15 amino acids. Germline V lookup: CDR1 SGHTA, CDR2 FQGTGA. The CDR3 DNA reads as TGTGCCAGCAGCCCGGACAGCACGAACACCGGGGAGCTGTTTTTT. Translated: CASSPDSTNTGELFF. The full variable domain, completed using reference TRBV7-3 and TRBJ2-2, is GAGVSQTPSNKVTEKGKYVELRCDPISGHTALYWYRQSLGQGPEFLIYFQGTGAADDSGLPNDRFFAVRPEGSVSTLKIQRTERGDSAVYLCASSPDSTNTGELFFGEGSRLTVL.

The chain uses TRBV6-5 and TRBJ2-3, with D possibly being TRBD2 (5 bases). The germline V gene encodes CDR1 MNHEY and CDR2 SVGAGI. CDR3 length: 14 residues. V was pared by 6 bases and J by 4 bases, with 14 bases between. The DNA for the CDR3 is TGTGCCAGCAGGCCGCGAGGAGGTGCAGATACGCAGTATTTT. Encoded protein: CASRPRGGADTQYF.

CDR3 bases: TGTGCCACTTCATTTGACAGGAACTACAATGAGCAGTTCTTC. It codes for CATSFDRNYNEQFF. The chain joins TRBV25-1 to TRBJ2-1, with D perhaps TRBD1 (6 bases). V lost 10 bases and J lost 3, with 16 bases in between. The CDR3 totals 14 residues. Germline V gene data show CDR1 as MGHDK and CDR2 as SYGVNS.

Regarding this clone: The sample has other DNA sequences that encode this CDR3 too. The chain carries TRBV5-1 and TRBJ2-7; 9 positions match TRBD1. J gave up 2 bases and V 4 bases, and 4 bases lay outside the gene matches. Germline V lookup: CDR1 SGHRS, CDR2 YFSETQ. This CDR3 has 14 residues. This CDR3 reads CASSGGTGPYEQYF. The CDR3 nucleotides are TGCGCCAGCAGCGGGGGGACAGGGCCCTACGAGCAGTACTTC.

The rearrangement uses TRBV5-1 and TRBJ2-2; 8 bases align to TRBD1. CDR1 and CDR2 (germline): SGHRS, YFSETQ. V lost 4 bases, J lost 3 bases, and 8 bases stayed unmatched. The CDR3 spans 16 residues. The CDR3 sequence is CASSIQPGQDTGELFF. The CDR3 DNA sequence: TGCGCCAGCAGCATACAACCGGGACAGGACACCGGGGAGCTGTTTTTT. Filled out from reference TRBV5-1 and TRBJ2-2, the complete variable domain reads KAGVTQTPRYLIKTRGQQVTLSCSPISGHRSVSWYQQTPGQGLQFLFEYFSETQRNKGNFPGRFSGRQFSNSRSEMNVSTLELGDSALYLCASSIQPGQDTGELFFGEGSRLTVL.

The V call is TRBV20-1, the J call TRBJ1-2, with a weak D call TRBD1 (5 bases). V shed 5 bases and J shed 5 bases, with 9 bases lying between them. Germline CDR1 and CDR2: DFQATT and SNEGSKA (reference sequence). The CDR3 covers 11 residues. Written as DNA, the CDR3 is TGCAGTGCTTTCGGGGGGTATGGCTACACCTTC. Amino acids: CSAFGGYGYTF.

The gene calls are TRBV6-5 and TRBJ1-3, with a possible D match to TRBD1 (5 bases). The CDR3 has 12 residues. The germline CDR1 and CDR2 sequences are MNHEY and SVGAGI. The germline V and J ends were trimmed by 8 bases and 11 bases, with 16 bases remaining between them. The CDR3 coding sequence is TGTGCCAGCGCAGATTACCGGGGGGCCATATATTTT. It codes for CASADYRGAIYF.

The J gene is TRBJ1-1, the V gene TRBV20-1; TRBD1 might be the D (5 bases). V gave up 3 bases and J gave up 4 bases, with 12 bases separating them. Germline CDR1 DFQATT, CDR2 SNEGSKA (reference sequence). The CDR3 is 13 amino acids. The CDR3 DNA reads TGCAGTGCTAGTAATCTTCAGGGCACTGAAGCTTTCTTT. This encodes CSASNLQGTEAFF.

V usage is TRBV9 and J usage is TRBJ2-2; TRBD2 matches at 10 bases. The CDR3 contains 15 residues. Per the germline V gene, CDR1 is SGDLS and CDR2 is YYNGEE. Trimming removed 4 bases from V and 7 bases from J; junction bases left unmatched: 7. The CDR3 sequence: CASSPQRGGYGELFF. CDR3 nucleotide sequence: TGTGCCAGCAGCCCTCAGCGGGGGGGCTACGGGGAGCTGTTTTTT. Full variable domain (rest looked up from reference TRBV9 and TRBJ2-2): DSGVTQTPKHLITATGQRVTLRCSPRSGDLSVYWYQQSLDQGLQFLIQYYNGEERAKGNILERFSAQQFPDLHSELNLSSLELGDSALYFCASSPQRGGYGELFFGEGSRLTVL.

In DNA, the CDR3 is TGTGCCAGCAGTTTAGTCGGGGGAAACACCATATATTTT. It encodes CASSLVGGNTIYF. The V and J genes are TRBV12-3 or TRBV12-4 and TRBJ1-3; unclear D gene. This CDR3 spans 13 amino acids. Trimming stripped 1 base from V and 4 bases from J, with 5 bases between.